This passage covers 28 T cell receptor beta chains from one sample sequenced in a study of post-analysis software for immune sequencing data. General study findings and limits: Four or five TRBV segments, TRBV5-6, TRBV5-1 and TRBV20-1 among them, were found more frequent in patients than controls.

The authors incorporated unique molecular identifiers into the TCR beta cDNA libraries. TCRdb analysed the PCR reads with MiXCR anew, one entry per CDR3 protein. The sample includes hundreds of thousands of distinct CDR3 sequences, roughly 45% of them seen just once. No antigen has been assigned to these receptors. Sequenced sample: blood. The receptors come from a girl aged 10-17 years with multiple sclerosis.

About this clonotype itself: Without the conserved terminal phenylalanine or tryptophan, this CDR3 likely stems from a read error. V gene TRBV12-3 or TRBV12-4 combines with J gene TRBJ2-1; 7 nucleotides line up with TRBD2. The CDR3 sequence is 15 residues long. Trimming took 6 bases from V and 6 from J; bases not matched to a gene: 11. This chain's CDR3 is CASRSLARGTNEQFL. CDR3 coding DNA: TGTGCCAGCAGGTCACTAGCGAGGGGCACCAATGAGCAGTTCCTC.

Remarks on this clonotype: At one of its ends the junction is not consistent with the germline gene, which may arise from a read error. The rearrangement links TRBV7-7 to TRBJ2-3; a weak D match, TRBD2 (6 bases). The CDR3 runs to 15 residues. Germline-derived CDR1 and CDR2 are SSHAT and FNYEAQ (reference sequence). The CDR3 reads CASSSSGTPGDTQYF. The DNA for the CDR3 is TGTGCTAGCAGCTCTTCCGGGACTCCCGGGGATACGCAGTATTTT.

This clonotype was seen a handful of times. The CDR3 here is CASSLGTSGYYEQYF. The CDR3 DNA reads TGTGCCAGCAGCTTAGGCACTAGCGGATACTACGAGCAGTACTTC. This chain connects TRBV7-8 to TRBJ2-7, with 8 bases identical to TRBD2. The CDR3 is 15 amino acids. V dropped 1 base and J dropped 3; count of bases not matched to a gene: 5. Per germline, CDR1 SGHVS and CDR2 FQNEAQ.

The V gene is TRBV3-1, the J gene TRBJ2-1; 11 bases line up with TRBD2. Germline assignment: CDR1 LGHDT and CDR2 YNNKEL (reference sequence). After removal of 4 bases from V and 6 bases from J, the junction contained 8 bases not matched to a gene. The CDR3 consists of 16 residues. CDR3 sequence reads: CASSLGLAGTSNEQFF. In DNA, the CDR3 is TGTGCCAGCAGCCTCGGACTAGCGGGTACGAGCAATGAGCAGTTCTTC.

V usage is TRBV9 and J usage is TRBJ2-1; D is possibly TRBD2 (7 bases). The CDR3 runs to 15 residues. Between the trimmed V and J ends, which lost 6 bases and 7 bases, there was a span of 20 bases. CDR1 SGDLS and CDR2 YYNGEE come from the germline V gene. This CDR3 is CASTRGGRGGNEQFF. The DNA of the CDR3 is TGTGCCAGCACTCGCGGCGGGAGAGGGGGGAATGAGCAGTTCTTC.

This chain links TRBV30 with TRBJ2-3; either TRBD1 or TRBD2 may supply D (5 bases each). CDR3 length: 12 residues. Germline values: CDR1 GTSNPN, CDR2 SVGIG (reference sequence). The CDR3 loop reads CGGSGGSNTQYF. The DNA of the CDR3 is TGTGGGGGGAGCGGAGGCTCAAATACGCAGTATTTT.

This chain joins TRBV7-9 and TRBJ1-2, with TRBD1 as a possible D gene (6 bases). The length of the CDR3 is 15 residues. V dropped 5 bases and J dropped 3 bases, with 16 bases sitting between them. CDR1 is SEHNR and CDR2 is FQNEAQ in the germline V gene (reference sequence). CDR3 coding DNA: TGTGCCAGCAGCCCAGCCGCGACAGGCCACTATGGCTACACCTTC. Amino acid sequence: CASSPAATGHYGYTF.

This chain links TRBV20-1 with TRBJ2-6; 8 bases map to TRBD1. Germline CDR1 and CDR2: DFQATT and SNEGSKA (reference sequence). The CDR3 contains 14 residues. V dropped 6 bases and J dropped 7; count of bases not matched to a gene: 8. The CDR3 DNA reads as TGCAGTGCAACTGACAGGGGAGGAGCCAACGTCCTGACTTTC. Its protein product is CSATDRGGANVLTF.

The chain carries TRBV5-1 and TRBJ1-1; TRBD1 might be the D (5 bases). The CDR3 is 13 residues long. Trimming shortened V by 2 bases and J by 4 bases, and 9 bases separated the two germline ends. Germline V gene lookup returns CDR1 SGHRS and CDR2 YFSETQ. DNA for the CDR3: TGCGCCAGCAGCTTTTGGGGGGGCACTGAAGCTTTCTTT. This translates into CASSFWGGTEAFF.

This clonotype was found once. The V call is TRBV5-1, the J call TRBJ2-1, with D possibly matching TRBD2 (5 bases). The germline V gene encodes CDR1 SGHRS and CDR2 YFSETQ. The CDR3 sequence is 15 residues long. The V and J ends lost 0 bases and 3 bases respectively, with 10 bases between them. The CDR3 DNA reads TGCGCCAGCAGCTTGGGAGGGCCGCTCTACAATGAGCAGTTCTTC. Its translation: CASSLGGPLYNEQFF.

Only a few counts were recorded for this clonotype. The V and J genes are TRBV3-1 and TRBJ2-7; 7 nucleotides line up with TRBD2. The CDR3 spans 15 residues. Germline V gene sequence: CDR1 LGHDT, CDR2 YNNKEL (reference sequence). Trimming took 1 base from V and 5 from J; bases not matched to a gene: 8. CDR3 residues: CASSQVTLAADEQYF. CDR3 nucleotides: TGTGCCAGCAGCCAAGTCACCCTAGCGGCGGACGAGCAGTACTTC.

The chain combines TRBV7-8 with TRBJ2-5; TRBD1 matches at 11 bases. The V gene end was trimmed by 4 bases and the J gene end by 11 bases; junction bases not matched to a gene: 15. In germline, CDR1 is SGHVS, CDR2 FQNEAQ. CDR3 length: 16 residues. The chain's CDR3 is CASSSNIRTGGGEQYF. The CDR3 DNA follows: TGTGCCAGCAGCTCGAACATTCGGACAGGGGGCGGTGAGCAGTACTTC.

The gene calls are TRBV12-3 or TRBV12-4 and TRBJ2-2, with TRBD2 matching over 11 bases. This CDR3 is built from 16 residues. V was clipped by 7 bases and J by 1 base; unmatched bases: 5. DNA for the CDR3: TGTGCCAGCATCCGTAGCGGGAGGGAGAACACCGGGGAGCTGTTTTTT. It is translated as CASIRSGRENTGELFF.

CDR3 residues: CASRAQGTNTEAFF. CDR3 nucleotide sequence: TGTGCCAGCAGGGCACAGGGTACGAACACTGAAGCTTTCTTT. The rearrangement uses TRBV5-5 and TRBJ1-1; possible D gene TRBD1, 6 bases. Germline V gene lookup returns CDR1 SGHKS and CDR2 YYEKEE (reference sequence). Trimming cost V 5 bases and J 1 base, with 12 bases left between them. CDR3 length: 14 residues.

In this sample, this clonotype turned up a few times. The chain couples TRBV7-6 to TRBJ2-7; weak D call: TRBD1 (5 bases). The CDR3 is 15 residues long. Per germline, CDR1 SGHVS and CDR2 FNYEAQ. Deletions cut 5 bases from V and 0 bases from J, with 14 bases between. The chain's CDR3 is CASSPSGRASYEQYF. The DNA for the CDR3 is TGTGCCAGCAGCCCTAGTGGCAGGGCCTCCTACGAGCAGTACTTC.

This clonotype was counted between two and nine times. An end of the junction does not agree with germline; a read error may underlie this. The rearrangement links TRBV5-1 to TRBJ2-5; D perhaps matches TRBD2 (5 bases). The CDR3 contains 14 residues. Germline CDR1 SGHRS, CDR2 YFSETQ. The CDR3 is CAGSLAGLGETQYF. Written as DNA, the CDR3 is TGCGCCGGCAGCTTGGCGGGTTTGGGGGAGACCCAGTACTTC.

This clonotype occurred a few times. V is TRBV5-1 and J is TRBJ1-1; weak D call: TRBD1 (6 bases). V dropped 4 bases and J dropped 5 bases, with 15 bases sitting between them. The CDR3 runs 14 residues. The germline V gene has CDR1 SGHRS and CDR2 YFSETQ. The CDR3 sequence: CASSLGAQGTEAFF. In DNA, the CDR3 is TGCGCCAGCAGCCTTGGGGCCCAGGGGACTGAAGCTTTCTTT.

Only a few counts were recorded for this clonotype. The chain links TRBV20-1 to TRBJ1-4; no reliable D call. Trimming left V 5 bases short and J 7 bases short, with 11 bases between. CDR1 and CDR2 from the germline V gene are DFQATT and SNEGSKA (reference sequence). The CDR3 totals 12 residues. The CDR3 reads CSAYMAGEKLFF. DNA for the CDR3: TGCAGTGCTTACATGGCGGGTGAAAAACTGTTTTTT.

The rearrangement uses TRBV2 and TRBJ1-6; 10 nucleotides match TRBD1. The CDR3 is made up of 15 amino acids. The V gene end was trimmed by 7 bases and the J gene end by 9 bases; junction bases not matched to a gene: 9. The germline gives CDR1 SNHLY, CDR2 FYNNEI. CDR3 nucleotide sequence: TGTGCCAGCACCCAAAGTGGACAGGGGGGTTCACCCCTCCACTTT. It codes for CASTQSGQGGSPLHF.

This chain uses TRBV4-1 with TRBJ1-5; no clear D. The CDR3 runs to 17 residues. The V end was cut by 3 bases, the J end by 1 base, with 16 bases between. Looked up from germline, CDR1 is MGHRA and CDR2 is YSYEKL. The CDR3 reads CASSQVVGTGSNQPQHF. The CDR3, as DNA: TGCGCCAGCAGCCAGGTAGTGGGTACGGGGAGCAATCAGCCCCAGCATTTT.

This chain joins TRBV12-3 or TRBV12-4 and TRBJ1-2, with D possibly TRBD1 on 5 matching bases. This CDR3 has 15 residues. Trimming stripped 2 bases from V and 0 bases from J, with 10 bases between. CDR3 amino acids: CASSLLKGTNYGYTF. The CDR3 DNA sequence: TGTGCCAGCAGTTTACTGAAGGGGACTAACTATGGCTACACCTTC.

The sample holds a few counts of this clonotype. V and J are TRBV20-1 and TRBJ2-3, with 8 bases identical to TRBD2. Germline V lookup: CDR1 DFQATT, CDR2 SNEGSKA (reference sequence). Trimming at V came to 0 bases and at J to 6 bases, leaving 2 bases not matched to a gene. The CDR3 sequence is 13 residues long. CDR3 sequence reads: CSAREGGRDTQYF. Written as DNA, the CDR3 is TGCAGTGCTAGAGAAGGCGGGAGGGATACGCAGTATTTT.

The chain joins TRBV5-1 to TRBJ2-5, with D maybe TRBD1 (6 bases). The J call may be mistaken, given a closer DNA end match to TRBJ2-7. The germline CDR1 and CDR2 sequences are SGHRS and YFSETQ. The CDR3 runs 17 residues. CDR3 nucleotides: TGCGCCAGCAGCTTGCATCGGCGTGGGGACACGCGCCACGAGCAGTACTTC. This gives the protein CASSLHRRGDTRHEQYF.

The V and J genes are TRBV7-8 and TRBJ2-1; D possibly corresponds to TRBD2 (6 bases). V lost 5 bases to trimming and J lost 8 bases, with 13 bases between them. Germline CDR1 reads SGHVS; CDR2 reads FQNEAQ. The CDR3 runs 13 residues. The CDR3 loop is CASSARAGYEQFF. The DNA for the CDR3 is TGTGCCAGCAGCGCTCGTGCGGGGTATGAGCAGTTCTTC.

The V gene is TRBV5-1, the J gene TRBJ2-4, with TRBD1 identical over 7 bases. The better agreement between TRBJ2-7 and the DNA end casts doubt on the J call. CDR1 SGHRS and CDR2 YFSETQ come from the germline V gene. This CDR3 comprises 17 residues. DNA of the CDR3: TGCGCCAGCAGCTTGCCCTCAAACTACAGGGGAAGTTACGAGCAGTACTTC. Its translation is CASSLPSNYRGSYEQYF.

In this sample, this clonotype turned up many times. V usage is TRBV29-1 and J usage is TRBJ2-5; TRBD1 matches 8 bases. This CDR3 region has 11 residues. The J segment lost 4 bases and the V segment lost 8 bases, leaving 3 bases of the junction unmatched. Germline CDR1 and CDR2: SQVTM and ANQGSEA. In DNA, the CDR3 is TGCAGCATAGACAGGGGAGAGACCCAGTACTTC. Encoded protein: CSIDRGETQYF.

The genes are TRBV5-1 and TRBJ2-7, with a weak D call TRBD2 (7 bases). CDR1 is SGHRS and CDR2 is YFSETQ in the germline V gene. V was pared by 0 bases and J by 1 base, with 11 bases between. The CDR3 extends over 15 amino acids. CDR3 region: CASSLVRGLSYEQYF. Written as DNA, the CDR3 is TGCGCCAGCAGCTTGGTGCGGGGGCTTTCCTACGAGCAGTACTTC.

The chain carries TRBV21-1 and TRBJ1-2; the listed D gene, TRBD1, was not tested against the DNA. TRBV21-1 has pseudogene status. This CDR3 has 14 residues. The CDR3 nucleotides read TGTGCCAGCAGCAAAGAACAGGGGTACAATGGCTACACCTTC. Its protein is CASSKEQGYNGYTF.